The 31 T cell receptor beta chains below all came from one sample that was sequenced in a study of cytomegalovirus exposure and HLA in healthy donors. PCR was performed using 60 Vbeta and 13 Jbeta primers. Assay: immunoSEQ multiplex PCR; the TCRdb copy retains only in-frame clones and omits some. The profile shows 200,000 to 250,000 clones, about three quarters of them singletons. The sequenced material came from PBMCs. The origin of the receptors is a man in his forties in good health and CMV-seronegative.

This rearrangement joins TRBV5-1 to TRBJ2-1; tentatively, D is TRBD1 (5 bases). Germline assignment: CDR1 SGHRS and CDR2 YFSETQ. The CDR3 runs to 15 residues. V gave up 0 bases and J gave up 2 bases, with 9 bases separating them. DNA for the CDR3: TGCGCCAGCAGCTTGGTCGCAGGGACCTACAATGAGCAGTTCTTC. It is translated as CASSLVAGTYNEQFF.

The CDR3 here is CASSLGAGYTEAFF. The CDR3 DNA sequence: TGTGCCAGCAGTTTAGGGGCCGGATACACTGAAGCTTTCTTT. V usage is TRBV27 and J usage is TRBJ1-1; TRBD1 might be the D (5 bases). V was shortened by 2 bases and J by 3 bases, with 10 bases between the two germline ends. The CDR3 is 14 residues long. Germline V gives CDR1 MNHEY, CDR2 SMNVEV (reference sequence).

The genes are TRBV18 and TRBJ1-1; tentative D call: TRBD1 (5 bases). Germline V CDR1 and CDR2: KGHSH, LQKENI. Trimming removed 6 bases from V and 1 base from J, with 9 bases in between. The CDR3 has 13 amino acids. CDR3 protein: CASSGGGNTEAFF. Here the CDR3 DNA reads TGTGCCAGCTCCGGGGGAGGGAACACTGAAGCTTTCTTT.

The rearrangement links TRBV28 to TRBJ1-2; D is uncertain. The V and J ends lost 3 bases and 8 bases respectively, with 13 bases between them. Germline lookup yields CDR1 MDHEN and CDR2 SYDVKM. This CDR3 region has 13 residues. For the CDR3, the DNA is TGTGCCAGCAGTTTTGAGGGAAGAGGCGGCTACACCTTC. Translated, it gives CASSFEGRGGYTF.

The chain joins TRBV7-6 to TRBJ2-1; TRBD2 aligns across 9 bases. Germline V gene data show CDR1 as SGHVS and CDR2 as FNYEAQ. Trimming took 4 bases from V and 6 from J; bases not matched to a gene: 7. The CDR3 consists of 15 residues. This CDR3 is CASSSGTSIGNEQFF. CDR3 DNA sequence: TGTGCCAGCAGCTCCGGGACTAGCATTGGCAATGAGCAGTTCTTC.

V is TRBV7-2 and J is TRBJ1-2; 7 bases map to TRBD1. The CDR3 has 15 residues. V shed 5 bases, J shed 2 bases, and the junction held 8 bases outside the gene matches. Germline V CDR1 and CDR2: SGHTA, FQGNSA. The CDR3 protein is CASSPSGRGNYGYTF. Here the CDR3 DNA reads TGTGCCAGCAGCCCGAGTGGCAGGGGGAACTATGGCTACACCTTC.

As DNA, the CDR3 is TGTGCCAGCAGCGTAGCTCCCCGGGGTCGGACGGGTGAGCAGTTCTTC. Amino acid sequence: CASSVAPRGRTGEQFF. The J gene is TRBJ2-1, the V gene TRBV9, with D possibly being TRBD2 (5 bases). The CDR3 spans 16 residues. Trimming shortened V by 0 bases and J by 9 bases, and 19 bases separated the two germline ends. CDR1 is SGDLS, CDR2 YYNGEE, per germline.

The rearrangement joins TRBV6-5 to TRBJ1-6, with 7 bases matching TRBD1. The ends lost 2 bases at V and 7 bases at J; junction bases unmatched: 5. Germline V gene data show CDR1 as MNHEY and CDR2 as SVGAGI. CDR3 length equals 15 residues. Written as DNA, the CDR3 is TGTGCCAGCAGTTACGAGAAGGGGGCAAATTCACCCCTCCACTTT. Protein: CASSYEKGANSPLHF.

The J gene is TRBJ2-3, the V gene TRBV27, with D perhaps TRBD2 (6 bases). This CDR3 has 17 amino acids. V dropped 4 bases and J dropped 0 bases, with 17 bases sitting between them. Germline loops: CDR1 MNHEY, CDR2 SMNVEV (reference sequence). The CDR3 nucleotides read TGTGCCAGCAGTTCATTACAATCAGGGACTAGCACAGATACGCAGTATTTT. Encoded protein: CASSSLQSGTSTDTQYF.

V and J are TRBV6-6 and TRBJ1-1, with 7 bases that match TRBD1. The CDR3 extends over 12 amino acids. Per germline, CDR1 MNHNY and CDR2 SVGAGI (reference sequence). V shed 4 bases and J 8 bases; nucleotides not matched to a gene: 4. In DNA form, the CDR3 reads TGTGCCAGCAGTTGGAGGACAGGCGAAGCTTTCTTT. It encodes CASSWRTGEAFF.

The chain recombines TRBV15 with TRBJ2-2; TRBD1 matches at 10 bases. The length of the CDR3 is 16 residues. Unmatched junction bases numbered 7, after V lost 4 bases and J lost 5 bases. The V gene's germline CDR1 is LNHNV and CDR2 YYDKDF (reference sequence). The CDR3 DNA is TGTGCCACCAGCAAGGGGACAGGGGTCTGGACCGGGGAGCTGTTTTTT. Translation: CATSKGTGVWTGELFF.

The rearrangement links TRBV5-1 to TRBJ2-7; 9 nucleotides agree with TRBD1. The V gene's germline CDR1 is SGHRS and CDR2 YFSETQ. The CDR3 runs to 15 residues. With V trimmed by 2 bases and J by 0 bases, 3 bases remained unmatched. The CDR3 bases are TGCGCCAGCAGCTTAGGGACAGGGACCTCCTACGAGCAGTACTTC. Its protein product is CASSLGTGTSYEQYF.

The V and J genes are TRBV7-9 and TRBJ2-2; D perhaps matches TRBD2 (5 bases). This CDR3 has 14 amino acids. V lost 3 bases and J lost 9, with 14 bases in between. Germline V gene data show CDR1 as SEHNR and CDR2 as FQNEAQ (reference sequence). CDR3 loop: CASSFSGLSRELFF. The CDR3 DNA is TGTGCCAGCAGCTTCTCCGGACTGTCCCGGGAGCTGTTTTTT.

CDR3 in DNA: TGTGCCACTGCCCCTCATCGGGGATCACCCCTCCACTTT. Protein product: CATAPHRGSPLHF. J is TRBJ1-6 and V is TRBV15; no definite D call. Germline V CDR1 and CDR2: LNHNV, YYDKDF (reference sequence). Trimming cost V 9 bases and J 10 bases, with 16 bases left between them. The CDR3 has 13 residues.

This clone has more than one count but fewer than ten. V gene TRBV7-2 combines with J gene TRBJ2-2, with D possibly matching TRBD2 (5 bases). Trimming pared 5 bases from V and 1 base from J, leaving 20 bases between. From germline, CDR1 is SGHTA and CDR2 FQGNSA. This CDR3 has 18 amino acids. CDR3 sequence (DNA): TGTGCCAGCAGCATCGCGGGCGGGTACCGAAGGAACACCGGGGAGCTGTTTTTT. Its protein is CASSIAGGYRRNTGELFF.

The chain uses TRBV4-2 and TRBJ2-5; possible D gene TRBD2, 6 bases. TRBJ2-7 explains the end of the DNA better; the J call may be wrong. Germline lookup yields CDR1 LGHNA and CDR2 YNFKEQ. The length of the CDR3 is 16 residues. This CDR3 reads CASSQDYPGVTYEQYF. The CDR3 bases are TGTGCCAGCAGCCAAGATTATCCGGGAGTAACTTACGAGCAGTACTTC.

This chain connects TRBV28 to TRBJ1-1, with 11 positions matching TRBD1. This CDR3 is built from 18 residues. CDR1 MDHEN and CDR2 SYDVKM come from the germline V gene. V lost 7 bases and J lost 5; bases outside the gene matches: 18. In DNA, the CDR3 is TGTGCCAGCACGGGGGGGCCGGACAGGGGGCTTTTGTGGACTGAAGCTTTCTTT. Its translation is CASTGGPDRGLLWTEAFF.

The chain links TRBV28 to TRBJ1-2, with D possibly TRBD1 on 5 matching bases. Germline values: CDR1 MDHEN, CDR2 SYDVKM. Trimming removed 7 bases from V and 2 bases from J, with 32 bases in between. The length of the CDR3 is 20 residues. This CDR3 is CASKLDTGGRMPGRNYGYTF. The CDR3, as DNA: TGTGCCAGCAAACTCGACACCGGGGGAAGGATGCCCGGAAGGAACTATGGCTACACCTTC.

V gene TRBV10-1 combines with J gene TRBJ2-3, with D possibly TRBD2 on 5 matching bases. The CDR3 spans 14 residues. V lost 5 bases and J 6 bases, leaving 15 bases between the germline ends. Looked up from germline, CDR1 is WNHNN and CDR2 is SYGVQD (reference sequence). The CDR3 DNA follows: TGCGCCAGCAGTCCCCTGCAACGAGGGGATACGCAGTATTTT. Its protein product is CASSPLQRGDTQYF.

The CDR3 protein is CASSLQAMNTEAFF. The CDR3 region has the DNA TGTGCCAGCAGCCTCCAGGCTATGAACACTGAAGCTTTCTTT. This chain joins TRBV7-3 and TRBJ1-1; D is uncertain. CDR1 and CDR2 from the germline V gene are SGHTA and FQGTGA. V lost 5 bases and J 0 bases, leaving 10 bases between the germline ends. There are 14 residues in the CDR3.

The V gene is TRBV7-8, the J gene TRBJ2-4; D may be TRBD2 (6 bases). Trimming pared 1 base from V and 0 bases from J, leaving 13 bases between. CDR1 SGHVS and CDR2 FQNEAQ come from the germline V gene. The CDR3 sequence is 17 residues long. For the CDR3, the DNA is TGTGCCAGCAGCTTAGTGTCCAGCGGGCTAGCCAAAAACATTCAGTACTTC. Translating it yields CASSLVSSGLAKNIQYF.

V gene TRBV2 combines with J gene TRBJ2-3, with 7 nucleotides matching TRBD2. Trimming at V came to 5 bases and at J to 2 bases, leaving 13 bases not matched to a gene. The length of the CDR3 is 17 residues. Germline assignment: CDR1 SNHLY and CDR2 FYNNEI. For the CDR3, the DNA is TGTGCCAGCAGTCCTTCTGCGCTAGCGGCCCCCACAGATACGCAGTATTTT. This translates into CASSPSALAAPTDTQYF.

Only a few counts were recorded for this clone. The chain joins TRBV6-5 to TRBJ1-4; weak D call: TRBD1 (5 bases). The CDR3 spans 14 residues. V lost 5 bases and J lost 4, with 11 bases in between. CDR1 and CDR2 from the germline V gene are MNHEY and SVGAGI. CDR3 region: CASSQGWGNEKLFF. CDR3 coding DNA: TGTGCCAGCAGTCAGGGATGGGGTAATGAAAAACTGTTTTTT.

This chain links TRBV29-1 with TRBJ1-1, with D possibly TRBD1 on 6 matching bases. The CDR3 loop spans 11 amino acids. In germline, CDR1 is SQVTM, CDR2 ANQGSEA. Trimming removed 2 bases from V and 8 bases from J, with 9 bases in between. This CDR3 reads CSVERDREAFF. As DNA, the CDR3 is TGCAGCGTTGAACGAGACAGGGAAGCTTTCTTT.

V and J are TRBV30 and TRBJ2-2, with 9 bases aligning to TRBD2. The CDR3 length is 16 residues. The V segment lost 2 bases and the J segment 2 bases; nucleotides outside the gene matches: 6. From germline, CDR1 is GTSNPN and CDR2 SVGIG (reference sequence). The CDR3 spells CAWSNGGTSNTGELFF. The CDR3 DNA sequence: TGTGCCTGGAGTAATGGGGGGACTAGCAACACCGGGGAGCTGTTTTTT.

The chain employs TRBV5-6 and TRBJ1-2, with D maybe TRBD1 (6 bases). Trimming removed 4 bases from V and 4 bases from J, with 17 bases in between. Germline values: CDR1 SGHDT, CDR2 YYEEEE. CDR3 length: 15 residues. The CDR3 here is CASSPSGGAGYGYTF. The CDR3 nucleotides are TGTGCCAGCAGCCCCTCGGGGGGCGCGGGCTATGGCTACACCTTC. Complete variable domain (other parts from reference TRBV5-6 and TRBJ1-2): DAGVTQSPTHLIKTRGQQVTLRCSPKSGHDTVSWYQQALGQGPQFIFQYYEEEERQRGNFPDRFSGHQFPNYSSELNVNALLLGDSALYLCASSPSGGAGYGYTFGSGTRLTVV.

V is TRBV5-1 and J is TRBJ2-3; D call uncertain. The V end lost 2 bases, the J end lost 4 bases, and 8 bases lay between the germline ends. The length of the CDR3 is 13 residues. Germline V gene lookup returns CDR1 SGHRS and CDR2 YFSETQ. The CDR3 is CASSFSPADTQYF. DNA of the CDR3: TGCGCCAGCAGCTTCTCCCCGGCAGATACGCAGTATTTT.

This chain uses TRBV27 with TRBJ2-3; 9 nucleotides align to TRBD2. The CDR3 contains 15 residues. Germline lookup yields CDR1 MNHEY and CDR2 SMNVEV (reference sequence). V lost 7 bases, J lost 6 bases, and 11 bases stayed unmatched. The CDR3 coding sequence is TGTGCCAGCATACACTCCGGCGGGAGGGGGGATACGCAGTATTTT. It translates to CASIHSGGRGDTQYF.

The gene calls are TRBV4-1 and TRBJ2-6; 9 bases align to TRBD1. Germline lookup yields CDR1 MGHRA and CDR2 YSYEKL. This CDR3 spans 16 amino acids. V lost 0 bases, J lost 4 bases, and 1 base stayed unmatched. For the CDR3, the DNA is TGCGCCAGCAGCCAAGATGGGACAGGGGGGGCCAACGTCCTGACTTTC. It encodes CASSQDGTGGANVLTF.

The V and J genes are TRBV4-1 and TRBJ2-1, with a tentative D call TRBD1 (5 bases). The CDR3 consists of 17 residues. The germline V gene encodes CDR1 MGHRA and CDR2 YSYEKL. Trimming removed 5 bases from V and 0 bases from J, with 17 bases in between. CDR3 loop: CASSWTVDSGSYNEQFF. The CDR3 DNA reads as TGCGCCAGCAGCTGGACCGTAGACAGTGGCTCCTACAATGAGCAGTTCTTC.

In its sample, this clone was seen a few times. The chain joins TRBV7-2 to TRBJ2-5, with 7 bases lining up with TRBD2. With V trimmed by 0 bases and J by 4 bases, 5 bases remained unmatched. Per germline, CDR1 SGHTA and CDR2 FQGNSA. This CDR3 comprises 15 residues. CDR3: CASSLAGGRGETQYF. CDR3 sequence (DNA): TGTGCCAGCAGCTTAGCAGGCGGGAGAGGAGAGACCCAGTACTTC. Looking up the rest from reference TRBV7-2 and TRBJ2-5 gives the full variable domain: GAGVSQSPSNKVTEKGKDVELRCDPISGHTALYWYRQSLGQGLEFLIYFQGNSAPDKSGLPSDRFSAERTGGSVSTLTIQRTQQEDSAVYLCASSLAGGRGETQYFGPGTRLLVL.